The clone carrying this TCR beta chain was recorded a few times. Its antigen remains unidentified. Germline V gene data show CDR1 as MNHEY and CDR2 as SVGAGI. CDR3 size: 16 residues. V lost 0 bases, J lost 4 bases, and 15 bases lay in between. The data were taken from a study of shared clonotypes between healthy human individuals. General study results and limits: Non-shared clonotypes showed lower generation probabilities than clonotypes common to all four donors. Across a handful of donors, naive CD4 shared around 5.1%, naive CD8 around 3.5%, memory CD4 more than 2%, memory CD8 roughly 0.37%. Naive subsets typically showed greater estimated richness than memory subsets.

In the naive CD8 group, cells lacked CD45RO and were positively selected for CCR7, so terminally differentiated effector memory CD45RA+ cells were left out. The repertoire was sequenced with immunoSEQ multiplex PCR; TCRdb's copy has only in-frame clones and lacks some. Of approximately 810,000 clones listed, 92% are singletons. The sample comprised naive CD8+ T cells sorted from blood. This receptor was taken from a man aged 25-45 years in good health. The chain links TRBV6-5 to TRBJ1-2, with D uncertain. The CDR3, as DNA: TGTGCCAGCAGTTACTCGGACGGGCAGGCCACCTATGGCTACACCTTC. Translated, it gives CASSYSDGQATYGYTF.